What follows are 24 T cell receptor beta chains derived from one specimen sequenced in a study of immune evolution from preneoplasia to lung adenocarcinoma. Assay used: immunoSEQ multiplex PCR; TCRdb lists only in-frame clones, some missing. There are around 10,000 clones in the sample; 76% occur only once, and less than 30% lies in the top ten. Sequenced: FFPE normal lung tissue adjacent to the tumor. The receptors were gathered from a person aged 55 to 75 with lung adenocarcinoma. Some clones in this sample may be carry-over from other donors' samples.

The V and J genes are TRBV11-2 and TRBJ2-2; D call uncertain. There are 11 residues in the CDR3. The germline CDR1 and CDR2 sequences are SGHAT and FQNNGV. Deletions cut 5 bases from V and 11 bases from J, with 9 bases between. CDR3 sequence: CASSTNSELFF. In DNA, the CDR3 is TGTGCCAGCAGCACGAACTCAGAGCTGTTTTTT.

The chain combines TRBV6-5 with TRBJ2-2; 7 nucleotides align to TRBD2. After removal of 6 bases from V and 3 bases from J, the junction contained 4 bases not matched to a gene. Germline V gene data show CDR1 as MNHEY and CDR2 as SVGAGI. This CDR3 comprises 14 residues. Here the CDR3 reads CASRKGGDTGELFF. The CDR3 nucleotides read TGTGCCAGCAGGAAGGGAGGGGACACCGGGGAGCTGTTTTTT.

The chain uses TRBV18 and TRBJ1-1, with 8 bases fitting TRBD1. This CDR3 spans 14 amino acids. Losses at the gene ends were 6 bases for V and 4 bases for J; bases not matched to a gene: 7. In germline, CDR1 is KGHSH, CDR2 LQKENI. The CDR3: CASSQNTGGTEAFF. The CDR3 DNA reads TGTGCCAGCTCCCAGAATACAGGGGGCACTGAAGCTTTCTTT.

V and J are TRBV2 and TRBJ2-1, with 11 positions matching TRBD2. The junction had 5 bases not matched to a gene; V was cut back by 4 bases and J by 6 bases. Germline loops: CDR1 SNHLY, CDR2 FYNNEI. The CDR3 is 15 residues long. The CDR3 nucleotides are TGTGCCAGCAGTGCCCCCGGGACTAGCGGCAATGAGCAGTTCTTC. It specifies CASSAPGTSGNEQFF.

V and J are TRBV20-1 and TRBJ1-5; D not resolved. V lost 3 bases and J 5 bases, leaving 5 bases between the germline ends. The length of the CDR3 is 11 residues. In germline, CDR1 is DFQATT, CDR2 SNEGSKA (reference sequence). Written as DNA, the CDR3 is TGCAGTGCTAGCGGGGATCAGCCCCAGCATTTT. Translating it yields CSASGDQPQHF.

V usage is TRBV28 and J usage is TRBJ2-7, with D possibly TRBD1 on 6 matching bases. The CDR3 has 15 amino acids. The V gene's germline CDR1 is MDHEN and CDR2 SYDVKM. V lost 9 bases and J lost 3, with 21 bases in between. In DNA form, the CDR3 reads TGTGCCAGAAGCGCCGTCGGGACACCTTGCTACGAGCAGTACTTC. Its translation: CARSAVGTPCYEQYF.

This chain connects TRBV6-1 to TRBJ1-1; the match to TRBD1 covers 7 bases. The CDR3 is 13 residues long. Germline V lookup: CDR1 MNHNS, CDR2 SASEGT. With 7 bases clipped from V and 4 bases from J, the junction kept 6 bases outside the gene matches. The CDR3 spells CASMGQLSTEAFF. The CDR3 DNA follows: TGTGCCAGCATGGGACAGCTATCCACTGAAGCTTTCTTT.

Only one count was recorded for this clone. The rearrangement uses TRBV5-4 and TRBJ2-6, with TRBD1 matching over 7 bases. V lost 4 bases to trimming and J lost 3 bases; unmatched junction nucleotides: 16. Looked up from germline, CDR1 is SGHNT and CDR2 is YYREEE (reference sequence). The CDR3 length is 19 residues. The CDR3 spells CASSQGSQGVIFGANVLTF. CDR3 bases: TGTGCCAGCAGCCAAGGTAGTCAGGGGGTTATTTTTGGGGCCAACGTCCTGACTTTC.

V and J are TRBV29-1 and TRBJ2-1, with 8 bases that match TRBD1. The germline CDR1 and CDR2 sequences are SQVTM and ANQGSEA. Losses at the gene ends were 6 bases for V and 7 bases for J; bases not matched to a gene: 11. This CDR3 has 14 residues. The CDR3 is CSVVPGGLNNEQFF. The CDR3 DNA sequence: TGCAGCGTGGTCCCAGGGGGCCTTAATAATGAGCAGTTCTTC.

The CDR3 coding sequence is TGTGCCAGCAGTGACAGGGGACGGGAGCTGTTTTTT. This codes for CASSDRGRELFF. The chain couples TRBV6-4 to TRBJ2-2; either TRBD1 or TRBD2 may supply D (5 bases each). Looked up from germline, CDR1 is MRHNA and CDR2 is SNTAGT. V gave up 2 bases and J gave up 9 bases, with 7 bases separating them. This CDR3 comprises 12 residues.

This chain connects TRBV5-1 to TRBJ2-5; D call uncertain. Germline V lookup: CDR1 SGHRS, CDR2 YFSETQ. CDR3 length: 13 amino acids. Trimming removed 4 bases from V and 5 bases from J, with 12 bases in between. The CDR3 nucleotides read TGCGCCAGCAGCCTCGGAGACGGGGAGACCCAGTACTTC. Translation gives CASSLGDGETQYF.

V and J are TRBV18 and TRBJ1-1, with TRBD1 identical over 8 bases. The CDR3 totals 14 residues. Germline V gene data show CDR1 as KGHSH and CDR2 as LQKENI. The trim removed 5 bases at V and 6 bases at J, leaving 8 bases unmatched. The CDR3 loop reads CASSSGGKDAEAFF. DNA of the CDR3: TGTGCCAGCTCATCAGGGGGCAAGGACGCTGAAGCTTTCTTT.

The genes are TRBV30 and TRBJ2-5; TRBD2 is a possible D gene (6 bases). CDR3 length equals 14 residues. Trimming took 6 bases from V and 1 from J, leaving 15 bases between them. The germline V gene encodes CDR1 GTSNPN and CDR2 SVGIG (reference sequence). CDR3 loop: CACPRDSSQETQYF. The CDR3 DNA follows: TGTGCCTGTCCACGGGACTCAAGCCAAGAGACCCAGTACTTC.

The chain joins TRBV27 to TRBJ1-1, with D unresolved. The CDR3 is made up of 14 amino acids. CDR1 MNHEY and CDR2 SMNVEV come from the germline V gene (reference sequence). Deletions cut 4 bases from V and 0 bases from J, with 9 bases between. CDR3 loop: CASSYGRLNTEAFF. In nucleotides, the CDR3 is TGTGCCAGCAGTTATGGACGGCTGAACACTGAAGCTTTCTTT.

The rearrangement links TRBV27 to TRBJ1-2, with 7 nucleotides matching TRBD1. The ends lost 5 bases at V and 5 bases at J; junction bases unmatched: 8. The CDR3 loop spans 14 amino acids. Germline CDR1 and CDR2: MNHEY and SMNVEV (reference sequence). The CDR3 DNA is TGTGCCAGCAGTATTTGGGCAGGGGGTTATGGCTACACCTTC. Translating it yields CASSIWAGGYGYTF.

This clone is medium-sized by share. The chain combines TRBV27 with TRBJ1-5, with a tentative D call TRBD1 (6 bases). The CDR3 is 14 amino acids. Germline CDR1 is MNHEY and CDR2 is SMNVEV (reference sequence). The V gene lost 8 bases and the J gene lost 2 bases, with 13 bases spanning the gap. CDR3 nucleotide sequence: TGTGCCAGCCGGGCCTACAGGGGCAATCAGCCCCAGCATTTT. It encodes CASRAYRGNQPQHF.

V usage is TRBV2 and J usage is TRBJ2-7, with D unclear. Between the trimmed V and J ends, which lost 7 bases and 7 bases, there was a span of 14 bases. The CDR3 has 12 amino acids. Germline-derived CDR1 and CDR2 are SNHLY and FYNNEI. The CDR3: CASKTKLGEQYF. Here the CDR3 DNA reads TGTGCCAGCAAGACAAAGCTGGGGGAGCAGTACTTC.

This CDR3 reads CASSSSTGVGEQYF. DNA for the CDR3: TGTGCCAGCAGCTCAAGTACAGGGGTAGGGGAGCAGTACTTC. This chain uses TRBV11-2 with TRBJ2-7, with 7 bases aligning to TRBD1. With 4 bases clipped from V and 7 bases from J, the junction kept 10 bases outside the gene matches. The V gene's germline CDR1 is SGHAT and CDR2 FQNNGV. This CDR3 comprises 14 residues.

The chain couples TRBV7-3 to TRBJ2-7, with 10 bases that match TRBD1. CDR1 is SGHTA, CDR2 FQGTGA, per germline. This CDR3 is built from 16 residues. The V gene end was trimmed by 10 bases and the J gene end by 4 bases; junction bases not matched to a gene: 16. DNA for the CDR3: TGTGCCACTTACCGGGACAGGGGATCGGCTAGGTACGAGCAGTACTTC. Amino acid sequence: CATYRDRGSARYEQYF.

This clone appeared a single time. This chain joins TRBV15 and TRBJ2-1; TRBD2 matches at 10 bases. The CDR3 is 16 residues long. Per the germline V gene, CDR1 is LNHNV and CDR2 is YYDKDF (reference sequence). J lost 5 bases, V lost 5 bases, and 9 bases had no gene match. In DNA form, the CDR3 reads TGTGCCACCAGCCTTCCCGTCACTAGCGGGAACAATGAGCAGTTCTTC. It translates to CATSLPVTSGNNEQFF.

This clone showed up just once. The rearrangement links TRBV19 to TRBJ2-2, with a possible D match to TRBD2 (7 bases). Trimming stripped 6 bases from V and 4 bases from J, with 12 bases between. CDR1 is LNHDA, CDR2 SQIVND, per germline (reference sequence). The CDR3 is 14 amino acids. The CDR3 bases are TGTGCCAGTAGAGGGGGGGCCGGCACCGGGGAGCTGTTTTTT. Translation gives CASRGGAGTGELFF.

This clone was picked up a small number of times. DNA for the CDR3: TGTGCCACCAGCGGGGGACAGGGGGACCAAGAGACCCAGTACTTC. Residues: CATSGGQGDQETQYF. The chain is built from TRBV15 and TRBJ2-5; 11 nucleotides line up with TRBD1. Per germline, CDR1 LNHNV and CDR2 YYDKDF (reference sequence). The CDR3 is 15 amino acids. V shed 5 bases and J 0 bases; nucleotides not matched to a gene: 2.

The V and J genes are TRBV29-1 and TRBJ2-1; no clear D. Trimming removed 3 bases at V and 7 bases at J, with 16 bases between. The CDR3 is 14 residues long. In germline, CDR1 is SQVTM, CDR2 ANQGSEA. CDR3 in DNA: TGCAGCGTTGAGTACTACGCCCATCTTAATGAGCAGTTCTTC. This encodes CSVEYYAHLNEQFF.

Only a few counts were recorded for this clone. This chain connects TRBV5-1 to TRBJ1-1; D might be TRBD1 (6 bases). Trimming took 10 bases from V and 0 from J, leaving 13 bases between them. Germline lookup yields CDR1 SGHRS and CDR2 YFSETQ. The CDR3 has 13 residues. CDR3 sequence (DNA): TGCGCCTCCAGGGCAGGGGTGAACACTGAAGCTTTCTTT. Protein sequence: CASRAGVNTEAFF.